The 18 T cell receptor beta chains in this list originate from one sample, sequenced in a study of blood T cell repertoires in COVID-19. Clones were read by immunoSEQ multiplex PCR, and TCRdb kept only the in-frame ones, dropping some. The data hold hundreds of thousands of clones, with 92% observed a single time. The specimen sequenced was peripheral blood. These receptors originate from a man aged 55 to 69 with COVID-19, enrolled during active disease.

The V and J genes are TRBV7-3 and TRBJ1-1, with D perhaps TRBD1 (6 bases). V was pared by 8 bases and J by 1 base, with 8 bases between. This CDR3 contains 12 residues. Germline V CDR1 and CDR2: SGHTA, FQGTGA. The CDR3 reads CASRGANTEAFF. CDR3 coding DNA: TGTGCCAGCCGGGGGGCGAACACTGAAGCTTTCTTT.

The chain couples TRBV28 to TRBJ1-1; TRBD1 matches at 7 bases. The CDR3 has 15 residues. The V gene's germline CDR1 is MDHEN and CDR2 SYDVKM. J lost 0 bases, V lost 2 bases, and 3 bases had no gene match. The CDR3 sequence is CASSLRDRMNTEAFF. CDR3 nucleotide sequence: TGTGCCAGCAGTTTACGGGACAGAATGAACACTGAAGCTTTCTTT.

The chain joins TRBV3-1 (or the pseudogene TRBV3-2) to TRBJ1-2; 7 bases match TRBD1. The germline V gene has CDR1 LGHDT and CDR2 YNNKEL (reference sequence). V lost 0 bases to trimming and J lost 8 bases; unmatched junction nucleotides: 9. The CDR3 length is 15 residues. The CDR3 bases are TGTGCCAGCAGCCAAGAGGGTGAGGGACAGTTAGGCTACACCTTC. This gives the protein CASSQEGEGQLGYTF.

For this clone: Other DNA sequences in the same sample also yield this CDR3. The rearrangement joins TRBV12-3 or TRBV12-4 to TRBJ1-2; 7 bases are shared with TRBD1. The CDR3 contains 12 residues. The ends lost 6 bases at V and 4 bases at J; junction bases unmatched: 2. The CDR3 region has the DNA TGTGCCAGCAGCCGACAGGGCTATGGCTACACCTTC. This encodes CASSRQGYGYTF.

The V and J genes are TRBV24-1 and TRBJ1-5; TRBD1 matches 7 bases. CDR1 KGHDR and CDR2 SFDVKD come from the germline V gene. V lost 7 bases, J lost 6 bases, and 5 bases stayed unmatched. CDR3 size: 13 residues. CDR3 amino acids: CATSLQGSQPQHF. The DNA of the CDR3 is TGTGCCACCAGCTTACAGGGGTCTCAGCCCCAGCATTTT.

The genes are TRBV4-3 and TRBJ2-5; 13 bases are a match to TRBD2. Germline values: CDR1 LGHNA, CDR2 YSLEER. The CDR3 contains 16 residues. Trimming at V came to 3 bases and at J to 4 bases, leaving 5 bases not matched to a gene. The CDR3 spells CASSQGGLAGVETQYF. DNA for the CDR3: TGCGCCAGCAGCCAGGGAGGACTAGCGGGAGTAGAGACCCAGTACTTC.

The rearrangement links TRBV20-1 to TRBJ2-6; TRBD2 might be the D (6 bases). Trimming shortened V by 3 bases and J by 0 bases, and 9 bases separated the two germline ends. The length of the CDR3 is 15 residues. The germline CDR1 and CDR2 sequences are DFQATT and SNEGSKA (reference sequence). The CDR3 loop is CSASVGGSGANVLTF. CDR3 in DNA: TGCAGTGCTAGTGTGGGGGGCTCTGGGGCCAACGTCCTGACTTTC.

This clone was seen once. The gene calls are TRBV4-1 and TRBJ1-3; TRBD1 is a possible D gene (5 bases). This CDR3 comprises 17 residues. Germline V gene lookup returns CDR1 MGHRA and CDR2 YSYEKL. Deletions cut 1 base from V and 0 bases from J, with 13 bases between. The CDR3 DNA is TGCGCCAGCAGCCAAGTAACAGGAGAGTCCTCTGGAAACACCATATATTTT. This codes for CASSQVTGESSGNTIYF.

The chain carries TRBV9 and TRBJ1-6; 9 bases align to TRBD1. The CDR3 consists of 15 residues. The germline V gene has CDR1 SGDLS and CDR2 YYNGEE. The ends lost 4 bases at V and 5 bases at J; junction bases unmatched: 4. The CDR3 sequence: CASSSGQGNNSPLHF. The CDR3 DNA sequence: TGTGCCAGCAGCTCCGGACAGGGGAATAATTCACCCCTCCACTTT.

The chain joins TRBV5-1 to TRBJ1-4, with D unclear. CDR3 length: 15 residues. V lost 2 bases, J lost 5 bases, and 13 bases lay in between. CDR1 SGHRS and CDR2 YFSETQ come from the germline V gene. CDR3 amino acids: CASSFPEPGNEKLFF. CDR3 in DNA: TGCGCCAGCAGCTTCCCGGAGCCGGGGAATGAAAAACTGTTTTTT.

This clone came up once. The rearrangement links TRBV11-2 to TRBJ2-2; TRBD1 is a possible D gene (5 bases). CDR1 is SGHAT, CDR2 FQNNGV, per germline. V lost 3 bases and J lost 4, with 12 bases in between. The CDR3 is 15 amino acids. The CDR3 DNA reads as TGTGCCAGCAGCTTTGCAGGGCGCAGCACCGGGGAGCTGTTTTTT. Amino acid sequence: CASSFAGRSTGELFF.

The V gene is TRBV25-1, the J gene TRBJ2-1; 7 positions agree with TRBD2. In germline, CDR1 is MGHDK, CDR2 SYGVNS. This CDR3 is 16 amino acids long. Trimming removed 8 bases from V and 3 bases from J; junction bases left unmatched: 13. Written as DNA, the CDR3 is TGTGCCAGCGTAAACTCGGGGGGACCCCTCTACAATGAGCAGTTCTTC. This codes for CASVNSGGPLYNEQFF.

The chain employs TRBV30 and TRBJ1-2; D is perhaps TRBD1 (5 bases). There are 14 residues in the CDR3. Trimming left V 1 base short and J 4 bases short, with 13 bases between. Germline CDR1 and CDR2: GTSNPN and SVGIG (reference sequence). DNA for the CDR3: TGTGCCTGGAGTGGGAGGGGAGTTCCCTATGGCTACACCTTC. As protein: CAWSGRGVPYGYTF.

The chain is built from TRBV3-1 (or the pseudogene TRBV3-2) and TRBJ2-1; 8 positions match TRBD2. Unmatched junction bases numbered 2, after V lost 2 bases and J lost 2 bases. Germline-derived CDR1 and CDR2 are LGHDT and YNNKEL (reference sequence). The CDR3 spans 15 residues. The CDR3 region is CASSQLGLAYNEQFF. CDR3 bases: TGTGCCAGCAGCCAACTGGGACTAGCCTACAATGAGCAGTTCTTC.

V is TRBV23-1 and J is TRBJ2-3; 11 nucleotides line up with TRBD1. TRBV23-1 is identified as an open reading frame with a role that is uncertain. The CDR3 has 18 amino acids. V trimming: 3 bases; J trimming: 6 bases; junction bases outside the gene matches: 14. CDR3 residues: CASSHLRDRGSRADTQYF. The CDR3 DNA reads TGCGCCAGCAGTCACCTAAGGGACAGGGGGTCCCGCGCGGATACGCAGTATTTT.

The genes are TRBV10-1 and TRBJ1-3, with D perhaps matching TRBD1 (5 bases). Trimming left V 5 bases short and J 3 bases short, with 11 bases between. Germline values: CDR1 WNHNN, CDR2 SYGVQD (reference sequence). This CDR3 contains 14 residues. Here the CDR3 reads CASSPGGNGNTIYF. CDR3 sequence (DNA): TGCGCCAGCAGTCCCGGGGGAAATGGAAACACCATATATTTT.

This clone was detected only a few times. The CDR3 here is CASLESLGGEQYF. The CDR3 DNA sequence: TGTGCCTCCTTGGAATCCCTCGGCGGCGAGCAGTACTTC. V usage is TRBV6-5 and J usage is TRBJ2-7; D ambiguous. Trimming stripped 11 bases from V and 6 bases from J, with 20 bases between. Germline CDR1 reads MNHEY; CDR2 reads SVGAGI. The CDR3 sequence is 13 residues long.

CDR3: CASSLMGGRGGYTF. CDR3 nucleotide sequence: TGTGCCAGCAGCTTGATGGGGGGGCGAGGTGGCTACACCTTC. The V call is TRBV5-6, the J call TRBJ1-2, with a tentative D call TRBD1 (6 bases). Germline V gene lookup returns CDR1 SGHDT and CDR2 YYEEEE. The CDR3 extends over 14 amino acids. V shed 1 base and J shed 7 bases, with 14 bases lying between them.